This TCR beta chain was sequenced for a study of blood T cell repertoires in COVID-19. This CDR3 is 15 amino acids long. Trimming removed 5 bases from V and 2 bases from J, with 16 bases in between. Germline V CDR1 and CDR2: GTSNPN, SVGIG (reference sequence). Patients at the Seattle site were enrolled during active infection and followed longitudinally. Sequencing used immunoSEQ multiplex PCR; TCRdb keeps in-frame clones, though not all of them. The sample lists some 310,000 clones, around 91% seen once, with around 0.97% in the top ten. The specimen was peripheral blood. The sequence was collected from a woman aged 40 to 50 with COVID-19, enrolled during active disease. The chain uses TRBV30 and TRBJ1-5; D not resolved. The CDR3 sequence is CAWAGGISGNQPQHF. The CDR3 DNA sequence: TGTGCCTGGGCTGGAGGGATTTCAGGCAATCAGCCCCAGCATTTT.